This is a list of T cell receptor beta chains from one sample in a study of cytomegalovirus exposure and HLA in healthy donors. Produced via immunoSEQ multiplex PCR; TCRdb's table is partial and in-frame only. The table includes roughly 200,000 clones, 81% detected once. The source material was PBMCs. These receptors were taken from a middle-aged man in good health and CMV-seropositive. CDR3s include the opening cysteine and the closing phenylalanine or tryptophan. The D gene is left open where the match is weak. Some rows have no size entry. The others give once, few or many, or a class for an expanded clone.

d_call: TRBD2; clone_size: .; j_call: TRBJ2-5; v_call: TRBV4-3; cdr3_nt: TGCGCCAGCAGCCAGGGGAAGGCGGGGGGGGAGACCCAGTACTTC; cdr3_aa: CASSQGKAGGETQYF
d_call: TRBD2; clone_size: .; j_call: TRBJ2-1; v_call: TRBV29-1; cdr3_nt: TGCAGCGTTGAGGGGGGGACGTTGGCCAATGAGCAGTTCTTC; cdr3_aa: CSVEGGTLANEQFF
d_call: TRBD1; clone_size: few; j_call: TRBJ2-1; v_call: TRBV7-9; cdr3_nt: TGTGCCAGCCTCGATACAGGGGACCCCTACAATGAGCAGTTCTTC; cdr3_aa: CASLDTGDPYNEQFF
d_call: TRBD1; clone_size: .; j_call: TRBJ2-7; v_call: TRBV11-1; cdr3_nt: TGTGCCAGCAGCTCTATAGGACAGGGGATCGGGTACGAGCAGTACTTC; cdr3_aa: CASSSIGQGIGYEQYF
d_call: .; clone_size: .; j_call: TRBJ2-7; v_call: TRBV7-3; cdr3_nt: TGTGCCAGCAGCCAAGGGCAGGGGGGCGAGCAGTACTTC; cdr3_aa: CASSQGQGGEQYF
d_call: TRBD2; clone_size: few; j_call: TRBJ2-2; v_call: TRBV5-5; cdr3_nt: TGTGCCAGCAGCTTGGCGGCGGGAGTAAACACCGGGGAGCTGTTTTTT; cdr3_aa: CASSLAAGVNTGELFF
d_call: .; clone_size: .; j_call: TRBJ2-7; v_call: TRBV7-9; cdr3_nt: TGTGCCAGCACCTCGACTCTCAACCGCCCCTACGAGCACTACTTC; cdr3_aa: CASTSTLNRPYEHYF
d_call: TRBD2; clone_size: .; j_call: TRBJ2-5; v_call: TRBV28; cdr3_nt: TGTGCCAGCATGGGGTTCGGGGCTAGCGGGAGAGAGACCCAGTACTTC; cdr3_aa: CASMGFGASGRETQYF
d_call: .; clone_size: .; j_call: TRBJ2-7; v_call: TRBV5-1; cdr3_nt: TGCGCCAGCAGCAGAGGCGAGGGGGGGCGATCCTACGAGCAGTACTTC; cdr3_aa: CASSRGEGGRSYEQYF
d_call: .; clone_size: .; j_call: TRBJ2-7; v_call: TRBV28; cdr3_nt: TGTGCCAGCAGTCCCCCCCAGCGAGCCTACGAGCAGTACTTC; cdr3_aa: CASSPPQRAYEQYF
d_call: .; clone_size: once; j_call: TRBJ2-5; v_call: TRBV11-2; cdr3_nt: TGTGCCAGCAGCTTAGGGGGGGACCAGTGGGAGACCCAGTACTTC; cdr3_aa: CASSLGGDQWETQYF
d_call: TRBD2; clone_size: .; j_call: TRBJ2-3; v_call: TRBV16; cdr3_nt: TGTGCCAGCAGCCCTCTAGCGGGAGAGGCAGATACGCAGTATTTT; cdr3_aa: CASSPLAGEADTQYF
d_call: TRBD2; clone_size: .; j_call: TRBJ2-1; v_call: TRBV7-3; cdr3_nt: TGTGCCAGCAGCCCAACGGGACTAGCGGGGGGCGGCTCCTACAATGAGCAGTTCTTC; cdr3_aa: CASSPTGLAGGGSYNEQFF
d_call: .; clone_size: once; j_call: TRBJ2-6; v_call: TRBV6-1; cdr3_nt: TGTGCCAGCAGCCCATCCCCCTGGCCCAACGTCCTGACTTTC; cdr3_aa: CASSPSPWPNVLTF
d_call: TRBD1; clone_size: .; j_call: TRBJ2-6; v_call: TRBV27; cdr3_nt: TGTGCCAGCAGACCCGCCGGGACAGGGTCAGTCTCTGGGGCCAACGTCCTGACTTTC; cdr3_aa: CASRPAGTGSVSGANVLTF
d_call: TRBD1; clone_size: .; j_call: TRBJ2-7; v_call: TRBV7-9; cdr3_nt: TGTGCCAGCAGCATTGGACAGGGGACCTACGAGCAGTACTTC; cdr3_aa: CASSIGQGTYEQYF
d_call: .; clone_size: .; j_call: TRBJ2-7; v_call: TRBV27; cdr3_nt: TGTGCCAGCAGTCCGCCTGATCAACTAGGTCGATACGAGCAGTACTTC; cdr3_aa: CASSPPDQLGRYEQYF
d_call: .; clone_size: few; j_call: TRBJ1-4; v_call: TRBV25-1; cdr3_nt: TGTGCCAGCAGTGGGACGGGAGGTGAAAAACTGTTTTTT; cdr3_aa: CASSGTGGEKLFF
d_call: TRBD2; clone_size: .; j_call: TRBJ2-1; v_call: TRBV7-6; cdr3_nt: TGTGCCAGCAGCTTAGTAGCGGGAGCCTCCAATGAGCAGTTCTTC; cdr3_aa: CASSLVAGASNEQFF
d_call: .; clone_size: .; j_call: TRBJ2-7; v_call: TRBV28; cdr3_nt: TGTGCCAGCAGTACGCCGGGGGTAGAGGTGGAGTACTTC; cdr3_aa: CASSTPGVEVEYF
d_call: .; clone_size: .; j_call: TRBJ2-1; v_call: TRBV6-6; cdr3_nt: TGTGCCAGCAGATCCAGCTACAATGAGCAGTTCTTC; cdr3_aa: CASRSSYNEQFF
d_call: TRBD1; clone_size: .; j_call: TRBJ1-1; v_call: TRBV10-1; cdr3_nt: TGCGCCAGCAGTGAGGGGACAGTGAACACTGAAGCTTTCTTT; cdr3_aa: CASSEGTVNTEAFF
d_call: TRBD1; clone_size: few; j_call: TRBJ2-2; v_call: TRBV11-2; cdr3_nt: TGTGCCAGCAGTCCCCTTCGGACAGGAATAGGCGGGGAGCTGTTTTTT; cdr3_aa: CASSPLRTGIGGELFF
d_call: .; clone_size: .; j_call: TRBJ1-1; v_call: TRBV10-3; cdr3_nt: TGTGCCATCAACGGCGCCGGCCCGGGAACTGAAGCTTTCTTT; cdr3_aa: CAINGAGPGTEAFF
d_call: .; clone_size: .; j_call: TRBJ2-5; v_call: TRBV9; cdr3_nt: TGTGCCAGCAGCTCCGGGAATAGTAGGGTACAAGAGACCCAGTACTTC; cdr3_aa: CASSSGNSRVQETQYF
d_call: .; clone_size: .; j_call: TRBJ2-7; v_call: TRBV18; cdr3_nt: TGTGCCAGCTCATCAGGACAGCCATACGAGCAGTACTTC; cdr3_aa: CASSSGQPYEQYF
d_call: .; clone_size: .; j_call: TRBJ1-4; v_call: TRBV19; cdr3_nt: TGTGCCAGTAGTATACGAGGGAGCGAAAAACTGTTTTTT; cdr3_aa: CASSIRGSEKLFF
d_call: TRBD1; clone_size: .; j_call: TRBJ1-5; v_call: TRBV23-1; cdr3_nt: TGCGCCAGCAGTGAAAAGGTGGACAGGGGTGGCAATCAGCCCCAGCATTTT; cdr3_aa: CASSEKVDRGGNQPQHF
d_call: TRBD1; clone_size: .; j_call: TRBJ1-2; v_call: TRBV7-9; cdr3_nt: TGTGCCAGCAGCGTTCGGACAGGGGATTATGGCTACACCTTC; cdr3_aa: CASSVRTGDYGYTF
d_call: TRBD1; clone_size: .; j_call: TRBJ2-6; v_call: TRBV10-3; cdr3_nt: TGTGCCATCAGTGAATTGAACAGGGGGAGAGAAACTGGGGCCAACGTCCTGACTTTC; cdr3_aa: CAISELNRGRETGANVLTF
d_call: .; clone_size: .; j_call: TRBJ2-3; v_call: TRBV7-9; cdr3_nt: TGTGCCAGCAGCCCTCGGCGTAGCCCGGGGGATACGCAGTATTTT; cdr3_aa: CASSPRRSPGDTQYF
d_call: TRBD1; clone_size: .; j_call: TRBJ2-7; v_call: TRBV28; cdr3_nt: TGTGCCAGCAGTAGCAGGGTGATAGTCCAGGGGGTTGCTGGTTACGAGCAGTACTTC; cdr3_aa: CASSSRVIVQGVAGYEQYF
d_call: .; clone_size: .; j_call: TRBJ2-2; v_call: TRBV2; cdr3_nt: TGTGCCAGCAGTATCAAACTATTAAAAGGGGAGCTGTTTTTT; cdr3_aa: CASSIKLLKGELFF
d_call: .; clone_size: few; j_call: TRBJ1-1; v_call: TRBV7-9; cdr3_nt: TGTGCCAGCCAGAGGGTGGCGAGCACTGAAGCTTTCTTT; cdr3_aa: CASQRVASTEAFF
d_call: TRBD1; clone_size: .; j_call: TRBJ1-5; v_call: TRBV19; cdr3_nt: TGTGCCAGTAGTAGGGGACAGTATAGCAATCAGCCCCAGCATTTT; cdr3_aa: CASSRGQYSNQPQHF